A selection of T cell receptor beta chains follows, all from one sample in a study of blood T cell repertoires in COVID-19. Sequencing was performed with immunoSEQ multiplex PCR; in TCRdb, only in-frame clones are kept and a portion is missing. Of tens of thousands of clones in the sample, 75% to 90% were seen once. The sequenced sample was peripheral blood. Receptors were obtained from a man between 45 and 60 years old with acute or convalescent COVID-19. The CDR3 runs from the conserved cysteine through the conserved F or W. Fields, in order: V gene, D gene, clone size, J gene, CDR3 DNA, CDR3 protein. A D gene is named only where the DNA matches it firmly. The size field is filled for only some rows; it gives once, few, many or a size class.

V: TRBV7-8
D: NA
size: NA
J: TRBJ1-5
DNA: TGTGCCAGCAGCTTAGGTCAGGCGGGGGCGGGAGGTCAGCCCCAGCATTTT
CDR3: CASSLGQAGAGGQPQHF

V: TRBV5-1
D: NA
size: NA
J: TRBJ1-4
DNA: TGCGCCAGCAGCTTCCAGGGCTTAGAAAAACTGTTTTTT
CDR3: CASSFQGLEKLFF

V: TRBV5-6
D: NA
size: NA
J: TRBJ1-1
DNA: TGTGCCAGCAGCCAGGGACTTAGGAACACTGAAGCTTTCTTT
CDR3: CASSQGLRNTEAFF

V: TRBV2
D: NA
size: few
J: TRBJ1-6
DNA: TGTGCCAGCAGCAAACAGGGACGTGGGAATTCACCCCTCCACTTT
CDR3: CASSKQGRGNSPLHF

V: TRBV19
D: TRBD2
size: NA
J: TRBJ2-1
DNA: TGTGCCAGCCGGCGGGCACTAGCGGGGGGGTACTCCTACAATGAGCAGTTCTTC
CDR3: CASRRALAGGYSYNEQFF

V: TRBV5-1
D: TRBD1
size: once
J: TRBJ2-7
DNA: TGCGCCAGCAGCTTGGCGGGACAGGCCGACGAGCAGTACTTC
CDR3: CASSLAGQADEQYF

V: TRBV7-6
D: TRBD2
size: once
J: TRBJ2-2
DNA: TGTGCCAGCAGCCCACGACTAGCGGGAGATATCGGGGAGCTGTTTTTT
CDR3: CASSPRLAGDIGELFF

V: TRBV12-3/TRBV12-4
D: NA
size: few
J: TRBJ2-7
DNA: TGTGCCAGCAGTTATGGGACTTTCGAGCAGTACTTC
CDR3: CASSYGTFEQYF

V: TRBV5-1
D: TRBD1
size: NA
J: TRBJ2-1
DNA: TGCGCCAGCAGATTGGCCATGGACAGGGTTAACAATGAGCAGTTCTTC
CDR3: CASRLAMDRVNNEQFF

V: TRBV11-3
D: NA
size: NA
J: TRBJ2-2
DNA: TGTGCCAGCAGCCCCCGACAGAACACCGGGGAGCTGTTTTTT
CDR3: CASSPRQNTGELFF

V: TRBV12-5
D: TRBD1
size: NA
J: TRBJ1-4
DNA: TGTGCTAGTGGTTCAGGACAGGGAATCGCAACTAATGAAAAACTGTTTTTT
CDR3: CASGSGQGIATNEKLFF

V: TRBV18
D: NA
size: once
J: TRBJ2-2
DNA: TGTGCCAGCTCAATCACGGGTCAGGGGAACACCGGGGAGCTGTTTTTT
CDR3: CASSITGQGNTGELFF

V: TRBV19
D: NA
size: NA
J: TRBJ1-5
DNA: TGTGCCAGTAGAGGCGTGACACAGCCCCAGCATTTT
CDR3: CASRGVTQPQHF

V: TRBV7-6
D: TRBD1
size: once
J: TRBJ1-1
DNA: TGTGCCAGCAGCTTAGTTCTAGGGACAGGGGTGGTTTTCTTT
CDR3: CASSLVLGTGVVFF

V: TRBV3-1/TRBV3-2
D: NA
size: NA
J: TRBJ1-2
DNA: TGTGCCAGCAGCCAAGGCTACGGTGGCTACACCTTC
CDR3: CASSQGYGGYTF

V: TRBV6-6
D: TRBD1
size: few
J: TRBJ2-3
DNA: TGTGCCAGCAGCTACGGGACAGCCACAGATACGCAGTATTTT
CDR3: CASSYGTATDTQYF

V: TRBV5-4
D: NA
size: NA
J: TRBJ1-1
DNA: TGTGCCAGCAGCCCGGAAAAGAGACAGGCTTTCAACACTGAAGCTTTCTTT
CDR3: CASSPEKRQAFNTEAFF

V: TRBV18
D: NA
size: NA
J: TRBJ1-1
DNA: TGTGCCAGCTCACTTGCGGGGCAGGGTGGGAACACTGAAGCTTTCTTT
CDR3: CASSLAGQGGNTEAFF

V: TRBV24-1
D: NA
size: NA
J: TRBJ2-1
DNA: TGTGCCACCAGTCCAGGGGGGAATGAGCAGTTCTTC
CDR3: CATSPGGNEQFF

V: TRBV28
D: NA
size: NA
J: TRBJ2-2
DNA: TGTGCCACCCGAGGGTCCGGGGAGCTGTTTTTT
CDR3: CATRGSGELFF

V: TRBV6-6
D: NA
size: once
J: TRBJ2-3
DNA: TGTGCCAGCAGAACCCAGGGGCAGTTATTAGATACGCAGTATTTT
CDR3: CASRTQGQLLDTQYF

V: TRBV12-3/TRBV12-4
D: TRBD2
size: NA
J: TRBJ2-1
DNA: TGTGCCAGCAGTTCGGCGGGAGGTGAGCAGTTCTTC
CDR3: CASSSAGGEQFF

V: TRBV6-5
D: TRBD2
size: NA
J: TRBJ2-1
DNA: TGTGCCAGCAGTTTTCTAGCGGGGGGGTGGAATGAGCAGTTCTTC
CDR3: CASSFLAGGWNEQFF

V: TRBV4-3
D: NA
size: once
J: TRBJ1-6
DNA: TGCGCCAGCAGCCAAACCAGCCCGGTGACGGGGGTGAATTCACCCCTCCACTTT
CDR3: CASSQTSPVTGVNSPLHF

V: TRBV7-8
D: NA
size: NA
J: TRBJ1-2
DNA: TGTGCCAGCAGCGTACGGTCAAGGACAGCTAACTATGGCTACACCTTC
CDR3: CASSVRSRTANYGYTF

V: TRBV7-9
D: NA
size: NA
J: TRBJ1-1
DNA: TGTGCCAGCAGCTGGGACTGGCTAAACACTGAAGCTTTCTTT
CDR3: CASSWDWLNTEAFF

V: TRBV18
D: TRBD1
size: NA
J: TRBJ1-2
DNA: TGTGCCAGCTCACCTACTTCACAGGGGGCCAACTATGGCTACACCTTC
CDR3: CASSPTSQGANYGYTF

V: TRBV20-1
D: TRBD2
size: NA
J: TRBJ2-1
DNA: TGCAGTGCTAGTAATAGCGGGAGGGATGAGCAGTTCTTC
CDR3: CSASNSGRDEQFF

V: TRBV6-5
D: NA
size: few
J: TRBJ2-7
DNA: TGTGCCAGCATAAACAGGGAATACGAGCAGTACTTC
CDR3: CASINREYEQYF

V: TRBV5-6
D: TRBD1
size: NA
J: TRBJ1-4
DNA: TGTGCCAGCAGCTTGAGGACAGGGGGTGAAAAACTGTTTTTT
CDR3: CASSLRTGGEKLFF

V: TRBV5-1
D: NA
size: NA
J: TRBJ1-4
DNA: TGCGCCAGCAGCCCGGACTCTGGAGAACTGTTTTTT
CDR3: CASSPDSGELFF

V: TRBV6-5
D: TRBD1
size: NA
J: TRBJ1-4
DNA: TGTGCCAGCAGTTACGCTGCCGGGACAGGTTACGAAAAACTGTTTTTT
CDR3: CASSYAAGTGYEKLFF

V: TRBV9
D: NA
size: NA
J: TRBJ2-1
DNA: TGTGCCAGCGCACGTACTTTTAGCGGAGACTACAATGAGCAGTTCTTC
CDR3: CASARTFSGDYNEQFF